The clone carrying this T cell receptor (beta chain) turned up a few times. CDR3 size: 16 residues. Germline CDR1 and CDR2: SNHLY and FYNNEI. V gave up 6 bases and J gave up 11 bases, with 27 bases separating them. This entry is derived from a study of CD8+ T cells in alopecia areata. Treatment in this sample: oral pan-JAK inhibitor, 5-10 mg twice daily. Extracted RNA was reverse transcribed, and the resulting cDNA served as sequencing template. Data came from immunoSEQ multiplex PCR; TCRdb stores just in-frame clones and leaves some out. The sample carries some 170,000 clones, around 58% recorded once.

The chain employs TRBV2 and TRBJ2-3, with D possibly being TRBD2 (6 bases). The sequences come from CD4+ T cells sorted from blood, collected at week 56, from a patient treated with tofacitinib. This receptor was obtained from a human donor with alopecia areata. CDR3 DNA sequence: TGTGCCAGCAGCGCTCAAACGGGACTCCCATTGGTGCAGCAGTATTTT. Translated, it gives CASSAQTGLPLVQQYF.